A selection of T cell receptor beta chains follows, all from one sample in a study of prognosis after radiotherapy for stage I lung cancer. TCRdb recomputed calls from the multiplex PCR reads with MiXCR, one row per CDR3 protein. The repertoire holds around 31,000 distinct CDR3 sequences, around 32% seen once, with around 35% in the top ten. The starting material was PBMCs, obtained before or after stereotactic body radiation therapy (not recorded which). These receptors were collected from a donor older than 45 with non-small cell lung cancer. Both conserved end residues are trimmed from each CDR3. The order of the fields is V gene, clone size, D gene, CDR3 length, J gene, CDR3 protein. The D gene is left open where the match is weak. Clone size appears in some rows only: once, few, many, or a class for an expanded clone.

TRBV5-1	many	TRBD2	15	TRBJ2-1	ASSLVRMAGGPGEQF
TRBV6-2/TRBV6-3	.	.	15	TRBJ2-3	ASSPQSVNPLTDTQY
TRBV5-1	few	.	15	TRBJ2-2	ASSLGAGQTNTGELF
TRBV6-1	many	.	13	TRBJ2-2	ASRTQSPSSGELF
TRBV7-3	many	TRBD2	14	TRBJ2-7	ASSPGTSGRLNEQY
TRBV20-1	many	TRBD2	12	TRBJ2-7	SVKGLAEPYEQY
TRBV27	many	.	12	TRBJ2-5	ASSLFPGEETQY
TRBV7-3	many	TRBD2	12	TRBJ2-1	ASSLGAGGGEQF
TRBV5-1	many	.	11	TRBJ1-2	ATTGDPNYGYT
TRBV29-1	many	.	10	TRBJ2-2	SVTGYGGELF
TRBV6-1	.	.	12	TRBJ1-1	ASSENRDGAEAF
TRBV5-1	many	.	13	TRBJ1-4	ASSQEAQLNEKLF
TRBV29-1	many	.	13	TRBJ1-2	SVTGTPRINYGYT
TRBV28	many	.	13	TRBJ2-7	ASSFGGGQIYEQY
TRBV25-1	.	.	12	TRBJ2-6	ASSSLSAANVLT
TRBV5-1	many	TRBD2	15	TRBJ2-5	ASSLGGRAVYQETQY
TRBV20-1	few	.	11	TRBJ1-1	SAPPPVNTEAF
TRBV2	many	.	12	TRBJ1-3	ASSQGPSGNTIY
TRBV4-2	many	TRBD2	14	TRBJ2-1	ASSQGSAGGGNEQF
TRBV5-1	.	.	13	TRBJ2-1	ASSPQGLEVPEQF
TRBV3-1	many	.	10	TRBJ2-7	ASSRQSYEQY
TRBV30	.	.	10	TRBJ2-7	AWSMGSKEKY
TRBV20-1	many	TRBD2	13	TRBJ2-2	GGLAGETNTGELF
TRBV6-1	.	.	12	TRBJ2-3	ASRPRGGTDTQY
TRBV7-2	many	TRBD2	10	TRBJ2-3	ASSPRLAGQY
TRBV5-1	.	.	13	TRBJ1-2	ASSLEWGGKGGYT
TRBV5-1	many	.	13	TRBJ2-5	ASSLGTDIQETQY
TRBV12-3/TRBV12-4	many	.	12	TRBJ2-3	ASSLGLVTDTQY
TRBV7-8	many	.	11	TRBJ2-7	ASTKHSSYEQY
TRBV5-1	many	TRBD1	15	TRBJ2-3	ASSPRFDRGSTDTQY
TRBV27	medium-sized	.	12	TRBJ2-2	ASRPGLVTGELF
TRBV12-3/TRBV12-4	.	.	13	TRBJ1-1	ASSPRGKGHTEAF
TRBV5-1	.	TRBD2	14	TRBJ2-5	ASSLAGSGAQETQY